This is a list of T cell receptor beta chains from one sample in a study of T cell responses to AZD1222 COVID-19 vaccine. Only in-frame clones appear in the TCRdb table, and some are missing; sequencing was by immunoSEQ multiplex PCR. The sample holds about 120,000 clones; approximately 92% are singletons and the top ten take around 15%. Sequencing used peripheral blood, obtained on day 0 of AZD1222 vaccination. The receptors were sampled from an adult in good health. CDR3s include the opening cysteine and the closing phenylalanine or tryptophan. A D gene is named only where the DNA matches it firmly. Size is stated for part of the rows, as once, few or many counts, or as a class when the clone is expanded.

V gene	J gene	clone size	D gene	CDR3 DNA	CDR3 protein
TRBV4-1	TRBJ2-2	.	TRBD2	TGCGCCAGCAGCCCTTGGGGGGGGTCCGGGGAGCTGTTTTTT	CASSPWGGSGELFF
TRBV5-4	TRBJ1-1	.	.	TGTGCCAGCAGCTCGCAGGGATACGACACTGAAGCTTTCTTT	CASSSQGYDTEAFF
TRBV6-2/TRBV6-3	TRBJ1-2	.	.	TGTGCCAGCAGTTACCCGCAAGGACAGTTCTATGGCTACACCTTC	CASSYPQGQFYGYTF
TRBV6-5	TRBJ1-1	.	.	TGTGCCAGCACTAGCCGAGGGCGGAACACTGAAGCTTTCTTT	CASTSRGRNTEAFF
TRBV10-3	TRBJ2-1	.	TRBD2	TGTGCCATCAGTGAGTCGAGCGGGACTAGGCCCTACAATGAGCAGTTCTTC	CAISESSGTRPYNEQFF
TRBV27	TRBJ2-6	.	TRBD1	TGTGCCAGCAGTTTAGCAGGGGGTGGGGCCAACGTCCTGACTTTC	CASSLAGGGANVLTF
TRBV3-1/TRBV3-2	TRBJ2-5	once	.	TGTGCCAGCAGCTCCAGAGAGACCCAGTACTTC	CASSSRETQYF
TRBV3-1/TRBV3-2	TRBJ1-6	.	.	TGTGCCAGCAGCCCAATCAGGGGAAGTCCCAATTCACCCCTCCACTTT	CASSPIRGSPNSPLHF
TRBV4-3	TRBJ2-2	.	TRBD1	TGCGCCAGCAGCCAGTCCGGGACAGGGAACACCGGGGAGCTGTTTTTT	CASSQSGTGNTGELFF
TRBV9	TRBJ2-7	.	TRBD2	TGTGCCAGCAGCGCGGGGGTCGGGAGGGACTACGAGCAGTACTTC	CASSAGVGRDYEQYF
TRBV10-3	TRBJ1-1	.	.	TGTGCCGCCGCGGGACCGCAGAACACTGAAGCTTTCTTT	CAAAGPQNTEAFF
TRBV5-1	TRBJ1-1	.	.	TGCGCCAGCAGCCAAAGCGGGCAGGGAACTTTCTTT	CASSQSGQGTFF
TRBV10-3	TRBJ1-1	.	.	TGTGCCATCAGCAGCGTCGACGGGGAGAACACTGAAGCTTTCTTT	CAISSVDGENTEAFF
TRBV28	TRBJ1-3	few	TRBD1	TGTGCCAGCAGTCTCAATCTCCCGGGACAGCTCGGAAACACCATATATTTT	CASSLNLPGQLGNTIYF
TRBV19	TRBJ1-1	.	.	TGTGCCAGTAGTTTCTTCGGGGGTAGAGCTTTCTTT	CASSFFGGRAFF
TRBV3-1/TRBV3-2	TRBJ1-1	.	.	TGTGCCAGCTCTGGGGGTATCGGGACTGAAGCTTTCTTT	CASSGGIGTEAFF
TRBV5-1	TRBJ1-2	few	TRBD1	TGCGCCAGCAGCGCCGGACAGGGGGCGTTGGCCTCCGGCTACACCTTC	CASSAGQGALASGYTF
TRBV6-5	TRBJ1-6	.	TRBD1	TGTGCCAGCCGACCGGGACAGGGATATTCACCCCTCCACTTT	CASRPGQGYSPLHF
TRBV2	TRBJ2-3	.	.	TGTGCCAGCAGGAGGGGGAAGAAAACAGATACGCAGTATTTT	CASRRGKKTDTQYF
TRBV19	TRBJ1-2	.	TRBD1	TGTGCCAGTAGGAGGCCGGGACAGGCCTCTAACTATGGCTACACCTTC	CASRRPGQASNYGYTF
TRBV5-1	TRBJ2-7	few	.	TGCGCCAGCAGCTTGGAGCCAGGGATCATAGAATACGAGCAGTACTTC	CASSLEPGIIEYEQYF
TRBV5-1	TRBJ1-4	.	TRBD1	TGCGCCAGCAGCTTACAGGGGACAACTAATGAAAAACTGTTTTTT	CASSLQGTTNEKLFF
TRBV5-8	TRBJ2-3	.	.	TGTGCCAGCAGCTTGGGACCAGCAGATACGCAGTATTTT	CASSLGPADTQYF
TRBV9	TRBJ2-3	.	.	TGTGCCAGCAGCGCCGGGACAAGCACAGATACGCAGTATTTT	CASSAGTSTDTQYF
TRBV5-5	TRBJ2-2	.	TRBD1	TGTGCCAGCAGCTCCTCGGGACAGAGGGCCTCGACCGGGGAGCTGTTTTTT	CASSSSGQRASTGELFF
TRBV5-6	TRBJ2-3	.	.	TGTGCCAGCACCACCTCGACAGGACCGGGCACAGATACGCAGTATTTT	CASTTSTGPGTDTQYF
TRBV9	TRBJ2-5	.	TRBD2	TGTGCCAGCAGCCCTCTAAGCGGGAGTCAAGAGACCCAGTACTTC	CASSPLSGSQETQYF
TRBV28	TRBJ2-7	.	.	TGTGCCAGCATTCCCGAGCGTGATCCCTACGAGCAGTACTTC	CASIPERDPYEQYF
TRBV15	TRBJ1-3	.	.	TGTGCCACCAGCAGAGATTTGGGTTACACCATATATTTT	CATSRDLGYTIYF
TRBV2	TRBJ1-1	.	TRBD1	TGTGCCAGCAGCGCCACAGGGGGCGCGTGGACTGAAGCTTTCTTT	CASSATGGAWTEAFF
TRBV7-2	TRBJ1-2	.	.	TGTGCCAGCAGCTCCCTCGGCCCATGGGCCTATGGCTACACCTTC	CASSSLGPWAYGYTF
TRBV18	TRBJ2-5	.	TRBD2	TGTGCCAGCTCACCTGGACTAGCGGGAGGGCCAGGGCAAGAGACCCAGTACTTC	CASSPGLAGGPGQETQYF
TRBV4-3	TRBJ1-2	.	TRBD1	TGCGCCAGCAGCCAATTGACAGGGACCTATGGCTACACCTTC	CASSQLTGTYGYTF
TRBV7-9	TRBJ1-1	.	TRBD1	TGTGCCAGCAGCTCTGGGACAGGGGGCCCCACTGAAGCTTTCTTT	CASSSGTGGPTEAFF
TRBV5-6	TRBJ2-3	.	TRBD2	TGTGCCAGCAGCTCGTTGACTAGCGGGGGATTCGATACGCAGTATTTT	CASSSLTSGGFDTQYF
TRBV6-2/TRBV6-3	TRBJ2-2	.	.	TGTGCCAGCAGCCGCGACGGATTCGGGGAGCTGTTTTTT	CASSRDGFGELFF
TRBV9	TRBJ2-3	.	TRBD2	TGTGCCAGCAGCAATAACCTAGCGGGAGGCGGCGTAGATACGCAGTATTTT	CASSNNLAGGGVDTQYF
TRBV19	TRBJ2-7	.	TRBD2	TGTGCCAGTAGTACGTCCGGGGGGGACTACGAGCAGTACTTC	CASSTSGGDYEQYF
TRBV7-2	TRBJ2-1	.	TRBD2	TGTGCCAGCAGCTCCCAGAGCGGGGGGGTGCGTGAGCAGTTCTTC	CASSSQSGGVREQFF
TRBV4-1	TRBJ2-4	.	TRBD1	TGCGCCAGCAGCCACCGACAGGGAGATCTAAACATTCAGTACTTC	CASSHRQGDLNIQYF
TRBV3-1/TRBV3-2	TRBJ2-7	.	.	TGTGCCAGCAGCCAAGTTGTCTTGGGATCCTACGAGCAGTACTTC	CASSQVVLGSYEQYF
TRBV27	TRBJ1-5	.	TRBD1	TGTGCCAGCAGTGCGGACAGGCAACCCAATAGCAATCAGCCCCAGCATTTT	CASSADRQPNSNQPQHF
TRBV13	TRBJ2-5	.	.	TGTGCCAGCAGCTTAAGGGACTGGGGAAAAGAGACCCAGTACTTC	CASSLRDWGKETQYF
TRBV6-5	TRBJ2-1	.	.	TGTGCCAGCAGTTACTCGGAAAGGGATACCAATGAGCAGTTCTTC	CASSYSERDTNEQFF
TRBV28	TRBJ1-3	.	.	TGTGCCAGCACCCCCGGGGGAGACAGAGGAAACACCATATATTTT	CASTPGGDRGNTIYF
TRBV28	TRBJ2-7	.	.	TGTGCCAGCAGCGGACTAAGACCAGGGGGAGGACTAGCCCCAGATTGGTACGAGCAGTACTTC	CASSGLRPGGGLAPDWYEQYF
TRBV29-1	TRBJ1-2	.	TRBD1	TGCAGCGTGAACAGGGGGCTAGACTATGGCTACACCTTC	CSVNRGLDYGYTF
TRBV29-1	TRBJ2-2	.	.	TGCAGCGTTGAGGGTTTGGCAGGGGAAGGATCCGGGGAGCTGTTTTTT	CSVEGLAGEGSGELFF
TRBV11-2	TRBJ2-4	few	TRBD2	TGTGCCAGCAGCTTAGCCGAGGTAGCGGGAGGGTACATTCAGTACTTC	CASSLAEVAGGYIQYF
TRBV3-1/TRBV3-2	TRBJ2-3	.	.	TGTGCCAGCAGCCAGACCCGTAGGGATACGCAGTATTTT	CASSQTRRDTQYF
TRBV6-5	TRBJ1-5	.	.	TGTGCCAGCTCGAAAGGGGGACCATACCAGCCCCAGCATTTT	CASSKGGPYQPQHF
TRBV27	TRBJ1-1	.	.	TGTGCCAGCAGTTTATACCGGGAGGGGCGGAACACTGAAGCTTTCTTT	CASSLYREGRNTEAFF
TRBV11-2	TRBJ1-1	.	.	TGTGCCAGCAGCCCATACAGGGAGTTGAACACTGAAGCTTTCTTT	CASSPYRELNTEAFF
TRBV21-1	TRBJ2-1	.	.	TGTGCCAGCAGCAAAGGGGACAGCCTGAGGGATGAGCAGTTCTTC	CASSKGDSLRDEQFF
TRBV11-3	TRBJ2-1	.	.	TGTGCCAGCAGCTTAGGGGACTCTTATGAGCAGTTCTTC	CASSLGDSYEQFF
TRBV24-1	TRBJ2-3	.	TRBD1	TGTGCCATCCAGGGACAGGGAATATCAGCTACGCAGTATTTT	CAIQGQGISATQYF